What follows are 26 T cell receptor beta chains derived from one specimen sequenced in a study of T cell responses to AZD1222 COVID-19 vaccine. Clones were read by immunoSEQ multiplex PCR, and TCRdb kept only the in-frame ones, dropping some. The repertoire consists of 150,000 to 200,000 clones, with 90% to 95% occurring once and the leading ten covering roughly a tenth. The sequences come from peripheral blood, collected on day 0 of AZD1222 vaccination. The receptors come from an adult in good health.

V gene TRBV19 combines with J gene TRBJ2-2, with 9 bases fitting TRBD2. CDR3 length: 18 residues. With 7 bases clipped from V and 5 bases from J, the junction kept 17 bases outside the gene matches. Per the germline V gene, CDR1 is LNHDA and CDR2 is SQIVND (reference sequence). The CDR3 nucleotides read TGTGCCAGTAACCCAGGTTTGGCGGGAGGGCCGGGTACCGGGGAGCTGTTTTTT. Translation: CASNPGLAGGPGTGELFF.

This chain uses TRBV9 with TRBJ1-2; D is ambiguous. The V and J ends lost 0 bases and 4 bases respectively, with 19 bases between them. This CDR3 is 17 amino acids long. CDR1 is SGDLS and CDR2 is YYNGEE in the germline V gene. DNA of the CDR3: TGTGCCAGCAGCGTAGGGAAGAGTGAAGCTTACTTCTATGGCTACACCTTC. Protein: CASSVGKSEAYFYGYTF.

The chain links TRBV10-3 to TRBJ1-3, with D perhaps matching TRBD1 (6 bases). CDR1 is ENHRY and CDR2 is SYGVKD in the germline V gene. The CDR3 is 16 residues long. V lost 2 bases to trimming and J lost 4 bases, with 15 bases between them. The CDR3 DNA is TGTGCCATCAGTGAGACTCAAACAGGGACAGGAAACACCATATATTTT. Protein product: CAISETQTGTGNTIYF.

This clone was counted only a few times. The CDR3: CASSTKVGEQFF. The CDR3 DNA reads TGTGCCAGTAGTACCAAGGTTGGGGAGCAGTTCTTC. J is TRBJ2-1 and V is TRBV19; D unclear. CDR3 length: 12 residues. CDR1 LNHDA and CDR2 SQIVND come from the germline V gene (reference sequence). The ends were cut back, 4 bases at V and 10 bases at J, with 11 bases in the middle.

This clone was recorded once. V usage is TRBV6-6 and J usage is TRBJ2-1; weak D call: TRBD1 (6 bases). The CDR3 consists of 17 residues. V lost 5 bases and J 0 bases, leaving 17 bases between the germline ends. Germline values: CDR1 MNHNY, CDR2 SVGAGI (reference sequence). The CDR3, as DNA: TGTGCCAGCAGTCAGGGGTTTAGCTTGAGCTCCTACAATGAGCAGTTCTTC. The encoded protein is CASSQGFSLSSYNEQFF.

The chain has TRBV13 and TRBJ1-1, with D unclear. The CDR3 has 12 residues. Trimming shortened V by 0 bases and J by 9 bases, and 8 bases separated the two germline ends. CDR1 and CDR2 from the germline V gene are PRHDT and FYEKMQ (reference sequence). The CDR3 loop reads CASSLGMVKAFF. In DNA form, the CDR3 reads TGTGCCAGCAGCTTAGGCATGGTAAAAGCTTTCTTT. Supplemented by reference TRBV13 and TRBJ1-1, the full variable domain reads AAGVIQSPRHLIKEKRETATLKCYPIPRHDTVYWYQQGPGQDPQFLISFYEKMQSDKGSIPDRFSAQQFSDYHSELNMSSLELGDSALYFCASSLGMVKAFFGQGTRLTVV.

In this sample, this clone turned up once. The chain carries TRBV7-8 and TRBJ1-1; D unresolved. From germline, CDR1 is SGHVS and CDR2 FQNEAQ. With 3 bases removed from V and 3 bases from J, the gap between germline ends came to 8 bases. The CDR3 is made up of 13 amino acids. CDR3 coding DNA: TGTGCCAGCAGCTTTGGGGTAGACACTGAAGCTTTCTTT. Its protein product is CASSFGVDTEAFF.

The rearrangement joins TRBV11-3 to TRBJ2-7; 9 bases are a match to TRBD1. CDR3 length: 16 residues. CDR1 and CDR2 (germline): SGHNT, YENEEA. Trimming cost V 1 base and J 6 bases; bases outside gene matches: 10. CDR3 region: CASSLGGTGSNIEQYF. CDR3 DNA sequence: TGTGCCAGCAGCTTAGGAGGGACAGGGTCCAATATCGAGCAGTACTTC.

The chain carries TRBV27 and TRBJ1-1, with 7 positions matching TRBD1. The CDR3 has 13 amino acids. V dropped 3 bases and J dropped 4; count of bases not matched to a gene: 2. Germline V gives CDR1 MNHEY, CDR2 SMNVEV (reference sequence). The CDR3 here is CASSLQGVTEAFF. The CDR3 DNA reads as TGTGCCAGCAGTTTGCAGGGGGTCACTGAAGCTTTCTTT.

This chain joins TRBV21-1 and TRBJ2-7; the table's D call TRBD2 went unverified against the DNA. TRBV21-1 is a listed pseudogene. This CDR3 comprises 11 residues. CDR3 region: CASSKGGTRYF. The CDR3 DNA sequence: TGTGCCAGCAGCAAGGGCGGGACTAGGTACTTC.

The chain combines TRBV5-1 with TRBJ1-5, with D perhaps matching TRBD1 (5 bases). The CDR3 extends over 15 amino acids. Germline values: CDR1 SGHRS, CDR2 YFSETQ. Trimming shortened V by 1 base and J by 0 bases, and 8 bases separated the two germline ends. The chain's CDR3 is CASSLTGLSNQPQHF. CDR3 DNA sequence: TGCGCCAGCAGCTTGACGGGACTTAGCAATCAGCCCCAGCATTTT.

V is TRBV18 and J is TRBJ2-1, with D possibly being TRBD2 (6 bases). This CDR3 region has 15 residues. Per the germline V gene, CDR1 is KGHSH and CDR2 is LQKENI. The V and J ends lost 1 base and 0 bases respectively, with 7 bases between them. The CDR3 region is CASSPREASYNEQFF. CDR3 nucleotide sequence: TGTGCCAGCTCACCACGGGAGGCCTCCTACAATGAGCAGTTCTTC.

The rearrangement uses TRBV5-1 and TRBJ1-4; no definite D call. The CDR3 spans 14 residues. Deletions cut 3 bases from V and 3 bases from J, with 9 bases between. CDR1 is SGHRS, CDR2 YFSETQ, per germline. Written as DNA, the CDR3 is TGCGCCAGCAGCTCCGGAGGGCCTAATGAAAAACTGTTTTTT. It translates to CASSSGGPNEKLFF.

The chain joins TRBV19 to TRBJ2-2; TRBD2 matches 8 bases. The CDR3 is 15 amino acids. V lost 3 bases and J lost 6; bases outside the gene matches: 6. Germline values: CDR1 LNHDA, CDR2 SQIVND (reference sequence). The CDR3 DNA reads as TGTGCCAGTAGTATGCCTCCGGGGGGGCCCGGGGAGCTGTTTTTT. It encodes CASSMPPGGPGELFF.

The chain couples TRBV5-1 to TRBJ2-7; D unclear. Germline V gene sequence: CDR1 SGHRS, CDR2 YFSETQ. The CDR3 runs to 15 residues. V lost 0 bases to trimming and J lost 1 base, with 11 bases between them. The CDR3 is CASSLGVGISYEQYF. CDR3 in DNA: TGCGCCAGCAGCTTGGGAGTAGGGATTTCCTACGAGCAGTACTTC.

The chain joins TRBV27 to TRBJ2-3; no clear D. The V end lost 6 bases, the J end lost 2 bases, and 9 bases lay between the germline ends. The CDR3 runs 13 residues. Germline CDR1 reads MNHEY; CDR2 reads SMNVEV (reference sequence). The CDR3 DNA reads as TGTGCCAGCAGGCGGACGGACACAGATACGCAGTATTTT. Its translation is CASRRTDTDTQYF.

The chain joins TRBV6-1 to TRBJ2-7, with unresolved D. Germline values: CDR1 MNHNS, CDR2 SASEGT. CDR3 length equals 12 residues. V was pared by 2 bases and J by 9 bases, with 11 bases between. The CDR3 DNA reads as TGTGCCAGCAGTGAAAATGAGAAAGGGCAGTACTTC. Translated: CASSENEKGQYF.

This clone has a single count. J is TRBJ1-4 and V is TRBV14; 7 bases agree with TRBD1. The trim removed 3 bases at V and 8 bases at J, leaving 12 bases unmatched. Germline V gene sequence: CDR1 SGHDN, CDR2 FVKESK. The CDR3 length is 16 residues. The DNA of the CDR3 is TGTGCCAGCAGCCACCTAACGACAGGGTCCGGCGAAAAACTGTTTTTT. The encoded protein is CASSHLTTGSGEKLFF.

V usage is TRBV5-4 and J usage is TRBJ1-2; no clear D gene. The CDR3 spans 15 residues. CDR1 SGHNT and CDR2 YYREEE come from the germline V gene (reference sequence). Deletions cut 0 bases from V and 3 bases from J, with 12 bases between. The CDR3 bases are TGTGCCAGCAGCTTGGGGCGGAGCGACCACTATGGCTACACCTTC. This gives the protein CASSLGRSDHYGYTF.

The chain employs TRBV2 and TRBJ1-4; maybe TRBD1 (6 bases). Trimming took off 4 bases at V and 4 bases at J, with 16 bases between the two ends. Germline loops: CDR1 SNHLY, CDR2 FYNNEI. This CDR3 spans 16 amino acids. In DNA, the CDR3 is TGTGCCAGCAGTGGAATTAGACAGGCTTTTAATGAAAAACTGTTTTTT. This translates into CASSGIRQAFNEKLFF.

The chain uses TRBV11-2 and TRBJ2-1, with D perhaps assigned TRBD1 or TRBD2 (5 bases each). Germline V gene data show CDR1 as SGHAT and CDR2 as FQNNGV. V was trimmed by 5 bases and J by 1 base, leaving 15 bases between them. The CDR3 sequence is 16 residues long. CDR3 in amino acids: CASSIPRDPSYNEQFF. The CDR3 region has the DNA TGTGCCAGCAGCATCCCCCGGGACCCATCCTACAATGAGCAGTTCTTC.

The chain is built from TRBV7-2 and TRBJ2-7; D is unresolved. Germline CDR1 SGHTA, CDR2 FQGNSA. Trimming took off 1 base at V and 3 bases at J, with 4 bases between the two ends. The CDR3 totals 12 residues. The CDR3 DNA follows: TGTGCCAGCAGCTTAGACGTCTACGAGCAGTACTTC. Translating it yields CASSLDVYEQYF.

The V gene is TRBV7-8, the J gene TRBJ1-2; weak D call: TRBD1 (5 bases). The CDR3 totals 18 residues. From germline, CDR1 is SGHVS and CDR2 FQNEAQ. V was trimmed by 1 base and J by 1 base, leaving 19 bases between them. This CDR3 reads CASSLGSRRGRINYGYTF. DNA for the CDR3: TGTGCCAGCAGCTTAGGGTCGCGGAGGGGACGGATTAACTATGGCTACACCTTC.

This chain uses TRBV27 with TRBJ1-1; D perhaps matches TRBD1 (5 bases). V was shortened by 3 bases and J by 4 bases, with 9 bases between the two germline ends. CDR1 is MNHEY, CDR2 SMNVEV, per germline (reference sequence). This CDR3 has 13 amino acids. The CDR3 bases are TGTGCCAGCAGTTTTCTAAGGGGCACTGAAGCTTTCTTT. Translation gives CASSFLRGTEAFF.

The J gene is TRBJ2-7, the V gene TRBV3-1 (or the pseudogene TRBV3-2); 12 nucleotides line up with TRBD2. The CDR3 has 14 amino acids. With 4 bases clipped from V and 3 bases from J, the junction kept 1 base outside the gene matches. The germline V gene encodes CDR1 LGHDT and CDR2 YNNKEL (reference sequence). Here the CDR3 reads CASSPGLAGYEQYF. The CDR3 DNA reads TGTGCCAGCAGCCCGGGACTAGCGGGCTACGAGCAGTACTTC.

This sequence joins TRBV6-1 and TRBJ1-4; 11 nucleotides align to TRBD1. Germline assignment: CDR1 MNHNS and CDR2 SASEGT. The CDR3 has 14 residues. V lost 1 base, J lost 11 bases, and 3 bases stayed unmatched. The CDR3 nucleotides are TGTGCCAGCAGTGAAGGGACAGGGGGCCAGAAACTGTTTTTT. It encodes CASSEGTGGQKLFF.